What follows is one TCR beta chain and its context. These data are taken from a study of T cells after yellow fever vaccination. Germline CDR1 reads MDHEN; CDR2 reads SYDVKM. Between the trimmed V and J ends, which lost 3 bases and 0 bases, there was a span of 14 bases. The CDR3 is 16 amino acids. TCRdb passed the 5' RACE reads through MiXCR, listing each CDR3 protein once. The sample gives 300,000 to 400,000 distinct CDR3 sequences, roughly an eighth of which show up once; 3.2% is in the top ten. The sequence derives from a man between 18 and 35 years old who received the YFV17D yellow fever vaccine. The chain employs TRBV28 and TRBJ1-1; D gene ambiguous. This specimen was CD4+ T cells sorted from PBMCs, taken 15 days after the yellow fever booster vaccination. CDR3 region: CASSFSYEELNTEAFF. The CDR3 DNA is TGTGCCAGCAGTTTTTCGTATGAGGAACTGAACACTGAAGCTTTCTTT.